This is a list of T cell receptor beta chains from one sample in a study of T cell clusters in autoimmune cytopenias. With the multiplex PCR reads reprocessed, TCRdb shows one record per CDR3 protein and no DNA. Recorded for this sample: 9,500 to 12,000 distinct CDR3 sequences. These data also formed part of another study, on T cell repertoires in aging, cancer and after chemotherapy.

Sequenced material: peripheral blood. These receptors were taken from a human donor in good health. Each CDR3 is given with its conserved first and last residue. Clone size is given for some rows only: seen once, a few or many times, or a class if the clone is expanded.

TRBJ2-3 - TRBV6-1 CASSVDIRDRPFGTQYF
TRBJ2-2 - TRBV19 CASRRLAGGRPNTGELFF
TRBJ2-3 medium-sized TRBV10-3 CAIGVAGSTDTQYF
TRBJ2-1 - TRBV13 CASSLGRGNEQFF
TRBJ1-6 - TRBV30 CAWTALGPSNSPLHF
TRBJ2-2 - TRBV5-6 CASSPGLAGGTATGELFF
TRBJ1-5 - TRBV30 CAWSSGQGLSQPQHF
TRBJ2-7 - TRBV29-1 CSVEGVDYEQYF
TRBJ2-1 - TRBV27 CASSLRGGGYNEQFF
TRBJ2-3 - TRBV27 CASSLLRTSGASTDTQYF
TRBJ2-7 - TRBV30 CAWESGTGNEQYF
TRBJ2-5 - TRBV5-4 CASSLAVSSKETQYF
TRBJ2-5 - TRBV5-6 CASSGLAGVGTQYF
TRBJ2-7 - TRBV29-1 CSVASGAYEQYF
TRBJ2-2 medium-sized TRBV19 CASSTWGHTGELFF
TRBJ2-7 medium-sized TRBV29-1 CSVAVTGGPQQYF
TRBJ2-2 - TRBV6-2/TRBV6-3 CATIAGGNTGELFF
TRBJ2-3 - TRBV6-1 CASSSEPDTQYF
TRBJ2-2 - TRBV6-5 CASGARQALNTGELFF
TRBJ2-1 - TRBV20-1 CSAAGTGLNEQFF
TRBJ1-5 - TRBV19 CASSIGGTESQPQHF
TRBJ1-1 - TRBV6-5 CASSYEIGQGLNTEAFF
TRBJ2-1 - TRBV19 CASSLRASGIYNEQFF
TRBJ1-1 - TRBV29-1 CSGGRRGLNTEAFF
TRBJ2-6 large TRBV6-5 CASSPASGANVLTF
TRBJ2-2 - TRBV6-5 CASSLAGVRTGELFF
TRBJ2-2 - TRBV18 CASSKGTASNTGELFF
TRBJ1-5 - TRBV6-1 CASTPRRGAGGNQPQHF
TRBJ2-3 medium-sized TRBV10-3 CAISESKEGAGGPADTQYF
TRBJ2-7 - TRBV5-4 CASSFSGQGAEQYF
TRBJ1-6 - TRBV5-6 CASSLGRANSPLHF
TRBJ1-6 - TRBV19 CASSKGGQGMDSPLHF
TRBJ2-2 - TRBV27 CASAPLPGELFF
TRBJ1-5 - TRBV5-5 CASSRSTGQAGMHQPQHF
TRBJ2-1 - TRBV19 CASSKAWSSNEQFF
TRBJ2-7 medium-sized TRBV12-3/TRBV12-4 CASSKGTGEREQYF
TRBJ2-1 - TRBV6-5 CASSSKRGGYNEQFF
TRBJ2-1 - TRBV6-2/TRBV6-3 CASSYLRSYNEQFF
TRBJ2-2 - TRBV5-4 CASSSAGQGGTGELFF
TRBJ2-7 - TRBV27 CASSSYGQGYEQYF
TRBJ1-5 - TRBV18 CASSPSGGNQPQHF
TRBJ2-3 medium-sized TRBV19 CASSITKGRADTQYF
TRBJ2-7 - TRBV6-1 CASSVLQGLYEQYF
TRBJ1-4 - TRBV12-3/TRBV12-4 CASRGGALWEKLFF
TRBJ2-3 - TRBV18 CASRIADTQYF
TRBJ1-2 - TRBV12-3/TRBV12-4 CASSLRRLYGYTF
TRBJ2-1 - TRBV19 CASSTDRDEQFF
TRBJ1-2 - TRBV29-1 CSVAGGGGYGYTF
TRBJ2-7 - TRBV7-4 CASSFGTGPIYEQYF
TRBJ2-3 - TRBV6-2/TRBV6-3 CASSNRPGQGAGRDTQYF
TRBJ2-7 - TRBV27 CASSLTGKTYEQYF
TRBJ2-1 - TRBV24-1 CATSDSVRDYNEQFF
TRBJ2-5 - TRBV19 CASTSGDFQETQYF
TRBJ1-6 - TRBV6-5 CASSSQTGDNSPLHF
TRBJ1-2 - TRBV5-6 CASSWRTGANGYTF
TRBJ1-5 - TRBV19 CASTWAGGSNQPQHF
TRBJ2-1 - TRBV18 CASSLARANYNEQFF
TRBJ2-3 - TRBV19 CASSIGGSSPTDTQYF
TRBJ2-1 - TRBV6-1 CASSEEYARLAASYNEQFF